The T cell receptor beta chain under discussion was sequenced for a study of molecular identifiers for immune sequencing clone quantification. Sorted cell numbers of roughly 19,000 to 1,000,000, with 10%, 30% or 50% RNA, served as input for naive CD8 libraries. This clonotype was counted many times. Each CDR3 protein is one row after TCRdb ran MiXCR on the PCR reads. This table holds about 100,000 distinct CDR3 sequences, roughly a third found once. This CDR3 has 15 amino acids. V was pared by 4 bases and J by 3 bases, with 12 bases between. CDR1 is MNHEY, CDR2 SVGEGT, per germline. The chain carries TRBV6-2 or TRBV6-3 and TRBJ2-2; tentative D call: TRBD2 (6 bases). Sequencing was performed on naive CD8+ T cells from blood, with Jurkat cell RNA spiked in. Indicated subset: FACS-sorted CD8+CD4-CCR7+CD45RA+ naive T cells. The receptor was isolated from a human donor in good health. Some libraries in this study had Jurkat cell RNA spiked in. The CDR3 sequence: CASSWVGGDTGELFF. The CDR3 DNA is TGTGCCAGCAGTTGGGTCGGAGGGGACACCGGGGAGCTGTTTTTT.